This passage covers 21 T cell receptor beta chains from one sample sequenced in a study of Ad26.COV2.S vaccination and SARS-CoV-2 variants. Some clones are missing from TCRdb's copy, which holds only in-frame ones; the method was immunoSEQ multiplex PCR. The sample includes more than 300,000 clones, about 86% of them seen just once. Treatment specified: 15 to 20 received Ad26.COV2.S at low or high dose, single or two shots; several received placebo; per-sample allocation not given. Sampling took place 63 days after the first vaccine or placebo injection. The sequencing used peripheral blood, collected in a trial of Ad26.COV2.S vaccine versus placebo. The receptors were gathered from a person aged 18 to 59 who received the Ad26.COV2.S COVID-19 vaccine or a placebo.

This clone was detected only a few times. The genes are TRBV19 and TRBJ1-2; perhaps TRBD1 as D (5 bases). Trimming removed 4 bases at V and 5 bases at J, with 11 bases between. The CDR3 totals 13 residues. CDR1 is LNHDA and CDR2 is SQIVND in the germline V gene (reference sequence). DNA for the CDR3: TGTGCCAGTAGTAGTGGGGCTGTTTATGGCTACACCTTC. Protein product: CASSSGAVYGYTF.

The chain has TRBV6-2 or TRBV6-3 and TRBJ2-3, with unresolved D. Germline-derived CDR1 and CDR2 are MNHEY and SVGEGT. This CDR3 has 12 amino acids. The V end lost 3 bases, the J end lost 7 bases, and 8 bases lay between the germline ends. CDR3 DNA: TGTGCCAGCAGTTATGTGGGATATACGCAGTATTTT. Encoded protein: CASSYVGYTQYF.

This rearrangement joins TRBV2 to TRBJ2-5; 8 nucleotides line up with TRBD1. V shed 4 bases, J shed 0 bases, and the junction held 4 bases outside the gene matches. Germline V gene sequence: CDR1 SNHLY, CDR2 FYNNEI. CDR3 length: 15 residues. CDR3 in amino acids: CASSAGQGYQETQYF. DNA for the CDR3: TGTGCCAGCAGTGCCGGACAGGGCTACCAAGAGACCCAGTACTTC.

This rearrangement joins TRBV27 to TRBJ1-2, with D perhaps TRBD1 (5 bases). V lost 2 bases to trimming and J lost 5 bases, with 6 bases between them. CDR1 and CDR2 from the germline V gene are MNHEY and SMNVEV (reference sequence). This CDR3 has 12 residues. The chain's CDR3 is CASSLAGYGYTF. The CDR3, as DNA: TGTGCCAGCAGTTTAGCAGGGTATGGCTACACCTTC.

The CDR3 region has the DNA TGTGCCAGCACCCAGGCTGGTGGACGAGAAAAACTGTTTTTT. As protein: CASTQAGGREKLFF. The rearrangement joins TRBV3-1 (or the pseudogene TRBV3-2) to TRBJ1-4; no reliable D call. The germline V gene has CDR1 LGHDT and CDR2 YNNKEL (reference sequence). V dropped 7 bases and J dropped 8 bases, with 17 bases sitting between them. The CDR3 is made up of 14 amino acids.

The chain employs TRBV5-5 and TRBJ2-7; 13 bases are shared with TRBD2. Trimming took 5 bases from V and 6 from J; bases not matched to a gene: 11. The CDR3 spans 16 residues. The germline V gene has CDR1 SGHKS and CDR2 YYEKEE (reference sequence). CDR3 in DNA: TGTGCCAGCAGTTCACTAGCGGGGGGGCCTACAGGCGAGCAGTACTTC. This sequence encodes CASSSLAGGPTGEQYF.

V is TRBV30 and J is TRBJ1-5, with D unclear. Germline loops: CDR1 GTSNPN, CDR2 SVGIG (reference sequence). This CDR3 is 16 amino acids long. Trimming pared 3 bases from V and 2 bases from J, leaving 17 bases between. The CDR3 DNA reads TGTGCCTGGAGAGGTTATAGCGCGGCCGGCAATCAGCCCCAGCATTTT. Translation: CAWRGYSAAGNQPQHF.

This clone came up a few times. The chain links TRBV6-6 to TRBJ1-2; 7 bases are shared with TRBD1. Germline lookup yields CDR1 MNHNY and CDR2 SVGAGI (reference sequence). The trim removed 5 bases at V and 0 bases at J, leaving 9 bases unmatched. The CDR3 is made up of 16 amino acids. The CDR3 reads CASSAPRDRTNYGYTF. The CDR3 DNA reads as TGTGCCAGCAGTGCGCCCCGGGACAGAACTAACTATGGCTACACCTTC.

This clone was detected only a few times. The CDR3 region has the DNA TGTGCCTGGGGCGAGGGGGTGAATTCACCCCTCCACTTT. It is translated as CAWGEGVNSPLHF. The chain is built from TRBV30 and TRBJ1-6, with D possibly being TRBD1 (6 bases). Germline V CDR1 and CDR2: GTSNPN, SVGIG (reference sequence). Trimming took off 5 bases at V and 7 bases at J, with 12 bases between the two ends. The CDR3 runs 13 residues.

This rearrangement joins TRBV4-3 to TRBJ2-2; D possibly corresponds to TRBD1 (5 bases). Germline CDR1 is LGHNA and CDR2 is YSLEER. The CDR3 spans 16 residues. Trimming cost V 1 base and J 4 bases, with 13 bases left between them. This chain's CDR3 is CASSQGRVVGTGELFF. CDR3 DNA: TGCGCCAGCAGCCAAGGCAGGGTCGTGGGCACCGGGGAGCTGTTTTTT.

The chain carries TRBV6-2 or TRBV6-3 and TRBJ2-7, with D tentatively TRBD2 (5 bases). The germline CDR1 and CDR2 sequences are MNHEY and SVGEGT. This CDR3 comprises 13 residues. Trimming pared 2 bases from V and 7 bases from J, leaving 12 bases between. This chain's CDR3 is CASSYPLAGEQYF. The CDR3 DNA is TGTGCCAGCAGTTACCCCCTAGCCGGAGAGCAGTACTTC.

This rearrangement joins TRBV5-6 to TRBJ1-4; 7 nucleotides align to TRBD1. Germline values: CDR1 SGHDT, CDR2 YYEEEE. There are 15 residues in the CDR3. Germline trimming cut 2 bases from V and 5 bases from J; bases unmatched to any gene: 6. CDR3 amino acids: CASSFPQGENEKLFF. CDR3 in DNA: TGTGCCAGCAGCTTCCCCCAGGGGGAGAATGAAAAACTGTTTTTT.

V is TRBV18 and J is TRBJ2-1, with D hard to call. CDR3 size: 11 residues. V was clipped by 2 bases and J by 9 bases, with 5 bases between them. The V gene's germline CDR1 is KGHSH and CDR2 LQKENI. The DNA for the CDR3 is TGTGCCAGCTCACCAGGGGTTGAGCAGTTCTTC. Protein product: CASSPGVEQFF.

Worth noting for this clone: The junction shows a germline mismatch at one end, possibly a read error. The gene calls are TRBV7-7 and TRBJ2-5; D perhaps matches TRBD2 (7 bases). There are 17 residues in the CDR3. Germline CDR1 is SSHAT and CDR2 is FNYEAQ (reference sequence). Here the CDR3 reads CASSPDLRGPWEETQYF. The CDR3 DNA reads TGTGCTAGCAGCCCGGACTTGCGGGGGCCCTGGGAAGAGACCCAGTACTTC.

This clone was recorded a few times. J is TRBJ1-5 and V is TRBV4-1, with D unresolved. Germline V gives CDR1 MGHRA, CDR2 YSYEKL. V shed 3 bases and J shed 3 bases, with 9 bases lying between them. This CDR3 contains 14 residues. This CDR3 reads CASSHRVYNQPQHF. The DNA for the CDR3 is TGCGCCAGCAGCCATCGGGTTTACAATCAGCCCCAGCATTTT.

This rearrangement joins TRBV5-1 to TRBJ2-1; D is possibly TRBD1 (6 bases). The CDR3 loop spans 11 amino acids. Between the trimmed V and J ends, which lost 4 bases and 13 bases, there was a span of 12 bases. Germline CDR1 reads SGHRS; CDR2 reads YFSETQ. The CDR3 is CASSIPGQQFF. As DNA, the CDR3 is TGCGCCAGCAGCATTCCGGGACAACAGTTCTTC.

The V call is TRBV7-9, the J call TRBJ2-3; 8 bases line up with TRBD2. Per the germline V gene, CDR1 is SEHNR and CDR2 is FQNEAQ (reference sequence). This CDR3 spans 15 amino acids. V lost 2 bases to trimming and J lost 5 bases; unmatched junction nucleotides: 6. CDR3 in amino acids: CASSLLAGPVDTQYF. The CDR3 DNA is TGTGCCAGCAGCTTACTAGCGGGTCCCGTAGATACGCAGTATTTT.

Turning to this clone: The sample has other DNA sequences that encode this CDR3 too. This chain uses TRBV11-2 with TRBJ2-5; tentative D call: TRBD2 (6 bases). V lost 4 bases and J lost 2, with 8 bases in between. Germline V gene sequence: CDR1 SGHAT, CDR2 FQNNGV. The CDR3 is made up of 13 amino acids. The CDR3 DNA reads as TGTGCCAGCAGCTCGACTAGACAAGAGACCCAGTACTTC. It translates to CASSSTRQETQYF.

The V gene is TRBV3-1 (or the pseudogene TRBV3-2), the J gene TRBJ2-6; perhaps D is TRBD1 or TRBD2 (5 bases each). Trimming left V 4 bases short and J 1 base short, with 14 bases between. Germline CDR1 and CDR2: LGHDT and YNNKEL (reference sequence). CDR3 size: 17 residues. The DNA of the CDR3 is TGTGCCAGCAGCCGTTCGGTCGGGGCTTCTGGGGCCAACGTCCTGACTTTC. Its translation: CASSRSVGASGANVLTF.

V usage is TRBV10-3 and J usage is TRBJ2-3, with D perhaps assigned TRBD1 or TRBD2 (5 bases each). This CDR3 is 15 amino acids long. Trimming removed 6 bases at V and 1 base at J, with 14 bases between. The germline V gene encodes CDR1 ENHRY and CDR2 SYGVKD. CDR3: CAISRGDGGTDTQYF. The CDR3 bases are TGTGCCATCAGCCGAGGGGACGGAGGCACAGATACGCAGTATTTT.

The chain has TRBV5-6 and TRBJ1-2; D call uncertain. Looked up from germline, CDR1 is SGHDT and CDR2 is YYEEEE. This CDR3 region has 14 residues. The V and J ends lost 4 bases and 4 bases respectively, with 14 bases between them. Written as DNA, the CDR3 is TGTGCCAGCAGCCCTTACCGAACTTTCTATGGCTACACCTTC. It codes for CASSPYRTFYGYTF.